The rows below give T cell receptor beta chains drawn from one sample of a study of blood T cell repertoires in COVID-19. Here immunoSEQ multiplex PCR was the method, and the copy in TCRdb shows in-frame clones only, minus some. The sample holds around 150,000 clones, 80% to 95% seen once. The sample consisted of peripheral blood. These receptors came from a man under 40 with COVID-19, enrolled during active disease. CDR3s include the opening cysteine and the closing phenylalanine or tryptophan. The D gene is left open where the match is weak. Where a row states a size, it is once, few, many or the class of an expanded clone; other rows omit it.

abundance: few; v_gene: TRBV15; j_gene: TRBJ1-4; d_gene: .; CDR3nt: TGTGCCACCAGCAGAGACGGGGGGGTTTCTGAAAAACTGTTTTTT; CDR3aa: CATSRDGGVSEKLFF
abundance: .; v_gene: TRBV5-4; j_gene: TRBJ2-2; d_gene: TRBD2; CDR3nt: TGTGCCAGCAGCACGAGACTAGCGGGGAACACCGGGGAGCTGTTTTTT; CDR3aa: CASSTRLAGNTGELFF
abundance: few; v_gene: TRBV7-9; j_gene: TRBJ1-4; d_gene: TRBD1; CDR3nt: TGTGCCAGCAGCTACCCAGGACAGGACCCTAATGAAAAACTGTTTTTT; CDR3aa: CASSYPGQDPNEKLFF
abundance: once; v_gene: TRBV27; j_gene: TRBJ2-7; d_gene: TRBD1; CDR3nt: TGTGCCAGCAGTCGAGGACAGGGGTACTACGAGCAGTACTTC; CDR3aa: CASSRGQGYYEQYF
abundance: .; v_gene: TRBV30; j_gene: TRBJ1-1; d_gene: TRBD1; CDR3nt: TGTGCCTGGAGTCCGATAGGGACAGCTGAAGCTTTCTTT; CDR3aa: CAWSPIGTAEAFF
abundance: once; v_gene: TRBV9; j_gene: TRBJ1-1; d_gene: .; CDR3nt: TGTGCCAGCAGCGTAGGGGGAGCGAACACTGAAGCTTTCTTT; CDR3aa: CASSVGGANTEAFF
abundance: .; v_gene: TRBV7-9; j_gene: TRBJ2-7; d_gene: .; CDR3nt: TGTGCCAGCAGCTTGGTGGACAGCTACGAGCAGTACTTC; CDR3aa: CASSLVDSYEQYF
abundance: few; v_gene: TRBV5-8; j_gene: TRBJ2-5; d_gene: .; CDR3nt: TGTGCCAGCAGCTTAGACGGGACACCTCGGGTGACCCAGTACTTC; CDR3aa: CASSLDGTPRVTQYF
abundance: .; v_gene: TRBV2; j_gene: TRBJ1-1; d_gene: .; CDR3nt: TGTGCCAGCATGGTACAGGCCACCCTACTGGGCACTGAAGCTTTCTTT; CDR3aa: CASMVQATLLGTEAFF
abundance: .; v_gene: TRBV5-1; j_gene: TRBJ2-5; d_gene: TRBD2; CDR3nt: TGCGCCAGCAGCTTGGAAGGACTAGCGGGAGAGACCCAGTACTTC; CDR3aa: CASSLEGLAGETQYF
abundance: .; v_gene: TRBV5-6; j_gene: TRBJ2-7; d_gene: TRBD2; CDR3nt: TGTGCCAGCAGCTCCGGACTAGCAAATGAGCAGTACTTC; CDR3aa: CASSSGLANEQYF
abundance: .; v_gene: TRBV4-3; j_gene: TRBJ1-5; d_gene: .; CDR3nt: TGCGCCAGCAGCCAAGATTTAGCAGGGAATCAGCCCCAGCATTTT; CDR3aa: CASSQDLAGNQPQHF
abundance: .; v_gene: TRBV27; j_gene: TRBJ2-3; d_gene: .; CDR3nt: TGTGCCAGCAGTCCTCGGTTTGGTGGAGATACGCAGTATTTT; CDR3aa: CASSPRFGGDTQYF
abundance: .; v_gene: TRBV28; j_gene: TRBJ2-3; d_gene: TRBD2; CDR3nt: TGTGCCAGCAATCACTGGCGGGAGGGAATAGATACGCAGTATTTT; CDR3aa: CASNHWREGIDTQYF
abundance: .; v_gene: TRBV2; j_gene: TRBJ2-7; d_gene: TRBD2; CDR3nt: TGTGCCAGCAGTTTTCGCAGCGGGGGGGGTCAGTACTTC; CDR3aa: CASSFRSGGGQYF
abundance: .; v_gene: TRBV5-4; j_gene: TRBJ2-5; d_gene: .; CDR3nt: TGTGCCAGCAGCTTGGGTGGGGGGACGGAGACCCAGTACTTC; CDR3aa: CASSLGGGTETQYF
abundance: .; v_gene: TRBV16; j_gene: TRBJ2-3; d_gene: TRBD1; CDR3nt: TGTGCCAGCAGCTTGGGGACAGGGGAGGAAACAGATACGCAGTATTTT; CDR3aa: CASSLGTGEETDTQYF
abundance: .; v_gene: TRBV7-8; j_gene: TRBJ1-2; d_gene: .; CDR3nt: TGTGCCAGCAGCTTAGCTCCCTTCTCCTACGGCTACACCTTC; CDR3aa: CASSLAPFSYGYTF